One and the same sample provided the 21 T cell receptor beta chains below, sequenced in a study of blood T cells in healthy people across ages. Combining a sample-barcoded 5' primer with a J-beta primer mix, a second PCR ran for roughly 6 to 12 cycles. TCRdb recomputed calls from the 5' RACE reads with MiXCR, one row per CDR3 protein. The table has about 730,000 distinct CDR3 sequences, roughly 44% seen once. Sample: blood. The receptors originated from a woman aged 55 to 70 in good health.

This clonotype was seen more than once but under ten times. This sequence joins TRBV7-7 and TRBJ2-5; D may be TRBD1 or TRBD2 (5 bases each). Germline V gives CDR1 SSHAT, CDR2 FNYEAQ (reference sequence). V was pared by 4 bases and J by 0 bases, with 12 bases between. The CDR3 extends over 15 amino acids. DNA for the CDR3: TGTGCCAGCAGCTCGGGACGCAACTACCAAGAGACCCAGTACTTC. Amino acids: CASSSGRNYQETQYF.

V gene TRBV10-3 combines with J gene TRBJ2-7, with TRBD2 as a possible D gene (5 bases). V lost 6 bases and J 3 bases, leaving 12 bases between the germline ends. CDR3 size: 13 residues. CDR1 and CDR2 (germline): ENHRY, SYGVKD. The CDR3 loop is CAIREGALYEQYF. The DNA of the CDR3 is TGTGCCATCAGAGAGGGAGCCCTCTACGAGCAGTACTTC.

The genes are TRBV4-3 and TRBJ2-3; 7 bases fit TRBD2. The germline CDR1 and CDR2 sequences are LGHNA and YSLEER. This CDR3 contains 16 residues. V shed 4 bases and J 4 bases; nucleotides not matched to a gene: 11. CDR3 region: CASSLWAGVGADTQYF. CDR3 nucleotide sequence: TGCGCCAGCAGCCTCTGGGCGGGGGTAGGGGCAGATACGCAGTATTTT.

The table lists this clonotype with a few counts. This rearrangement joins TRBV20-1 to TRBJ1-1; D may be TRBD1 (6 bases). V was trimmed by 4 bases and J by 5 bases, leaving 17 bases between them. Germline V gene sequence: CDR1 DFQATT, CDR2 SNEGSKA (reference sequence). The CDR3 totals 14 residues. The CDR3: CSAIWGGGGTEAFF. The CDR3 region has the DNA TGCAGTGCTATATGGGGGGGCGGTGGGACTGAAGCTTTCTTT.

The chain recombines TRBV7-9 with TRBJ2-7, with TRBD1 matching 9 bases. In germline, CDR1 is SEHNR, CDR2 FQNEAQ (reference sequence). After removal of 5 bases from V and 6 bases from J, the junction contained 11 bases not matched to a gene. The CDR3 is made up of 15 amino acids. CDR3 DNA sequence: TGTGCCAGCAGCCCCCCGGGACAGGGCTGGTCCGAGCAGTACTTC. This encodes CASSPPGQGWSEQYF. Supplemented by reference TRBV7-9 and TRBJ2-7, the full variable domain reads DTGVSQNPRHKITKRGQNVTFRCDPISEHNRLYWYRQTLGQGPEFLTYFQNEAQLEKSRLLSDRFSAERPKGSFSTLEIQRTEQGDSAMYLCASSPPGQGWSEQYFGPGTRLTVT.

This clonotype came up once. An end of the junction does not agree with germline; a read error may underlie this. V is TRBV7-3 and J is TRBJ2-1; 7 bases map to TRBD2. Germline values: CDR1 SGHTA, CDR2 FQGTGA. CDR3 length: 15 amino acids. This CDR3 reads CASSLKLADYSEQFF. The CDR3 coding sequence is TGTGCCAGCAGCTTAAAGCTAGCGGACTACAGTGAGCAGTTCTTC.

The chain is built from TRBV5-1 and TRBJ2-3; no firm D call. V shed 0 bases and J shed 2 bases, with 7 bases lying between them. The germline CDR1 and CDR2 sequences are SGHRS and YFSETQ. The CDR3 extends over 14 amino acids. The CDR3: CASSLERLTDTQYF. Written as DNA, the CDR3 is TGCGCCAGCAGCTTGGAACGACTCACAGATACGCAGTATTTT. Supplemented by reference TRBV5-1 and TRBJ2-3, the full variable domain reads KAGVTQTPRYLIKTRGQQVTLSCSPISGHRSVSWYQQTPGQGLQFLFEYFSETQRNKGNFPGRFSGRQFSNSRSEMNVSTLELGDSALYLCASSLERLTDTQYFGPGTRLTVL.

The chain combines TRBV30 with TRBJ1-5; the match to TRBD1 covers 9 bases. V gave up 8 bases and J gave up 2 bases; unmatched junction bases: 7. CDR3 length: 14 residues. Germline V gene lookup returns CDR1 GTSNPN and CDR2 SVGIG (reference sequence). CDR3 protein: CALGQGRGNQPQHF. The CDR3 region has the DNA TGTGCCCTAGGACAGGGGAGGGGCAATCAGCCCCAGCATTTT.

There are a few counts of this clonotype. CDR3 region: CASSLTSGRGGETQYF. In DNA, the CDR3 is TGTGCCAGCAGCTTAACCAGCGGGCGAGGGGGGGAGACCCAGTACTTC. The V call is TRBV11-2, the J call TRBJ2-5, with D perhaps TRBD1 or TRBD2 (6 bases each). The V end lost 2 bases, the J end lost 5 bases, and 18 bases lay between the germline ends. This CDR3 has 16 amino acids. Germline V lookup: CDR1 SGHAT, CDR2 FQNNGV.

This clonotype appeared a few times. The rearrangement joins TRBV2 to TRBJ2-3; TRBD2 might be the D (7 bases). The germline gives CDR1 SNHLY, CDR2 FYNNEI. This CDR3 has 17 residues. Trimming removed 8 bases from V and 6 bases from J, with 27 bases in between. The CDR3: CASQTPGGLSSVDTQYF. CDR3 nucleotides: TGTGCCAGCCAAACACCGGGGGGCCTTTCTAGCGTTGATACGCAGTATTTT.

The table lists this clonotype with a few counts. This sequence joins TRBV6-2 or TRBV6-3 and TRBJ1-5, with D perhaps matching TRBD1 (5 bases). Germline V lookup: CDR1 MNHEY, CDR2 SVGEGT. The germline V and J ends were trimmed by 10 bases and 3 bases, with 16 bases remaining between them. The CDR3 length is 14 residues. Here the CDR3 DNA reads TGTGCCACCACCTGGGACGGGACCAATCAGCCCCAGCATTTT. Protein: CATTWDGTNQPQHF.

This chain joins TRBV7-8 and TRBJ2-1, with a possible D match to TRBD2 (6 bases). V was shortened by 8 bases and J by 0 bases, with 17 bases between the two germline ends. CDR3 length: 16 amino acids. Germline values: CDR1 SGHVS, CDR2 FQNEAQ. The CDR3 region is CASLAARDASYNEQFF. The CDR3 DNA is TGTGCCAGCCTCGCGGCGCGGGACGCCTCCTACAATGAGCAGTTCTTC.

The J gene is TRBJ2-5, the V gene TRBV4-1; maybe TRBD1 (7 bases). The germline V and J ends were trimmed by 2 bases and 11 bases, with 21 bases remaining between them. Germline CDR1 MGHRA, CDR2 YSYEKL. The CDR3 runs to 15 residues. Written as DNA, the CDR3 is TGCGCCAGCAGCCAACCTGGAGGGACAGAAGGTGAGCAGTACTTC. It codes for CASSQPGGTEGEQYF.

The V and J genes are TRBV9 and TRBJ1-4; D unclear. Germline V gene data show CDR1 as SGDLS and CDR2 as YYNGEE. The CDR3 is made up of 16 amino acids. V lost 4 bases, J lost 8 bases, and 21 bases lay in between. The CDR3 region has the DNA TGTGCCAGCAGCCCCGTAGGTGAGGGTTCGAGGGAAAAACTGTTTTTT. The encoded protein is CASSPVGEGSREKLFF. Full variable domain (outside the CDR3, taken from reference TRBV9 and TRBJ1-4): DSGVTQTPKHLITATGQRVTLRCSPRSGDLSVYWYQQSLDQGLQFLIQYYNGEERAKGNILERFSAQQFPDLHSELNLSSLELGDSALYFCASSPVGEGSREKLFFGSGTQLSVL.

For this clonotype: The junction departs from the called germline gene at one end, perhaps through a read error. The rearrangement joins TRBV6-5 to TRBJ2-5, with D possibly being TRBD1 (6 bases). Germline loops: CDR1 MNHEY, CDR2 SVGAGI. The CDR3 covers 14 residues. For the CDR3, the DNA is TGTGCCAGCAGCCAAGGACAGCCGCAAGAGACCCTGTACTTC. Translated: CASSQGQPQETLYF.

The J gene is TRBJ2-3, the V gene TRBV5-1; TRBD1 aligns across 8 bases. Trimming took 3 bases from V and 4 from J; bases not matched to a gene: 7. This CDR3 has 15 amino acids. Per germline, CDR1 SGHRS and CDR2 YFSETQ. CDR3 residues: CASSWTGLVADTQYF. The CDR3 region has the DNA TGCGCCAGCAGCTGGACAGGGTTGGTCGCAGATACGCAGTATTTT.

This chain uses TRBV7-9 with TRBJ2-7; D perhaps matches TRBD2 (7 bases). The DNA end is more similar to TRBJ2-5, so the J call may be wrong. The CDR3 is 16 residues long. The V gene's germline CDR1 is SEHNR and CDR2 FQNEAQ (reference sequence). The CDR3 DNA sequence: TGTGCCAGCACCACGAAACAGGGAGGGCTGGGAGAGACCCAGTACTTC. Protein: CASTTKQGGLGETQYF.

This clonotype has at least ten counts. V usage is TRBV12-3 or TRBV12-4 and J usage is TRBJ2-1, with D unclear. CDR3 length: 12 amino acids. The V end lost 7 bases, the J end lost 5 bases, and 9 bases lay between the germline ends. CDR3 sequence reads: CASTPTHNEQFF. As DNA, the CDR3 is TGTGCCAGCACCCCGACCCACAATGAGCAGTTCTTC.

This clonotype was counted only a few times. The rearrangement uses TRBV7-3 and TRBJ2-1, with D possibly TRBD2 on 5 matching bases. Germline CDR1 and CDR2: SGHTA and FQGTGA. The germline V and J ends were trimmed by 1 base and 4 bases, with 20 bases remaining between them. The CDR3 runs to 18 residues. This CDR3 reads CASSLMRSAGQGYNEQFF. CDR3 coding DNA: TGTGCCAGCAGCTTAATGAGGTCCGCGGGTCAAGGGTACAATGAGCAGTTCTTC.

This clonotype came up many times. The chain is built from TRBV2 and TRBJ2-3, with a weak D call TRBD2 (5 bases). Germline V gene data show CDR1 as SNHLY and CDR2 as FYNNEI. The CDR3 loop spans 14 amino acids. V was trimmed by 7 bases and J by 1 base, leaving 12 bases between them. CDR3 bases: TGTGCCAGCACCTGGAGCGGAGGCACAGATACGCAGTATTTT. Translated, it gives CASTWSGGTDTQYF.

This clonotype was observed a few times. J is TRBJ2-5 and V is TRBV3-1; 8 bases are shared with TRBD2. The CDR3 spans 14 residues. V shed 4 bases, J shed 11 bases, and the junction held 12 bases outside the gene matches. Germline V gives CDR1 LGHDT, CDR2 YNNKEL (reference sequence). Here the CDR3 reads CASSPGREVGEQYF. CDR3 DNA sequence: TGTGCCAGCAGCCCCGGGAGGGAAGTTGGTGAGCAGTACTTC.